What follows are 19 T cell receptor beta chains derived from one specimen sequenced in a study of response to subunit inactivated influenza vaccine. Via MiXCR, TCRdb re-called the RT-PCR reads, giving one row per CDR3 protein. The data contain around 580,000 distinct CDR3 sequences, 11% to 15% of them singletons. The source material was PBMCs from blood, sampled 12 days after vaccination. The receptors were sampled from a man aged 50 or older who received an inactivated influenza vaccine.

V gene TRBV3-1 combines with J gene TRBJ1-3, with unresolved D. The germline V gene has CDR1 LGHDT and CDR2 YNNKEL (reference sequence). Trimming shortened V by 2 bases and J by 4 bases, and 6 bases separated the two germline ends. The CDR3 is made up of 13 amino acids. CDR3 sequence reads: CASSQSRGNTIYF. DNA of the CDR3: TGTGCCAGCAGCCAATCTCGGGGAAACACCATATATTTT.

This clonotype occurred a few times. J is TRBJ2-1 and V is TRBV29-1, with TRBD1 identical over 7 bases. The CDR3 has 18 amino acids. Per germline, CDR1 SQVTM and CDR2 ANQGSEA. Trimming at V came to 4 bases and at J to 0 bases, leaving 15 bases not matched to a gene. The CDR3 protein is CSVALAYRGKSSYNEQFF. CDR3 bases: TGCAGCGTTGCCCTCGCATACAGGGGAAAAAGCTCCTACAATGAGCAGTTCTTC.

This clonotype was seen a handful of times. The chain has TRBV6-1 and TRBJ1-2; D remains ambiguous. The CDR3 is 13 residues long. Trimming took off 6 bases at V and 8 bases at J, with 16 bases between the two ends. Germline CDR1 reads MNHNS; CDR2 reads SASEGT. The CDR3 bases are TGTGCCAGCAGATCGGGCCAGCGAGGAGGCTACACCTTC. Translated: CASRSGQRGGYTF.

The rearrangement uses TRBV20-1 and TRBJ2-7; D remains unclear. This CDR3 contains 15 residues. V was cut by 0 bases and J by 2 bases, with 14 bases left in between. CDR1 DFQATT and CDR2 SNEGSKA come from the germline V gene (reference sequence). The CDR3 spells CSARDRARQPYEQYF. The CDR3 region has the DNA TGCAGTGCTAGAGATCGGGCACGCCAACCCTACGAGCAGTACTTC.

This chain uses TRBV5-1 with TRBJ2-7, with D possibly TRBD1 on 6 matching bases. The germline V gene encodes CDR1 SGHRS and CDR2 YFSETQ. Trimming shortened V by 4 bases and J by 4 bases, and 12 bases separated the two germline ends. This CDR3 region has 13 residues. Written as DNA, the CDR3 is TGCGCCAGCAGCCCCACAGGGTTTTACGAGCAGTACTTC. Translated: CASSPTGFYEQYF. The whole variable domain, remainder taken from reference TRBV5-1 and TRBJ2-7, is KAGVTQTPRYLIKTRGQQVTLSCSPISGHRSVSWYQQTPGQGLQFLFEYFSETQRNKGNFPGRFSGRQFSNSRSEMNVSTLELGDSALYLCASSPTGFYEQYFGPGTRLTVT.

The chain joins TRBV20-1 to TRBJ2-5; the D gene is possibly TRBD1 (6 bases). Germline V lookup: CDR1 DFQATT, CDR2 SNEGSKA (reference sequence). Trimming removed 0 bases at V and 2 bases at J, with 10 bases between. There are 14 residues in the CDR3. This chain's CDR3 is CSARDLGAQETQYF. The CDR3 DNA sequence: TGCAGTGCTAGAGATCTGGGGGCGCAAGAGACCCAGTACTTC.

The rearrangement links TRBV9 to TRBJ1-2; 8 positions agree with TRBD1. CDR3 length: 16 amino acids. V lost 3 bases, J lost 2 bases, and 9 bases stayed unmatched. The germline V gene has CDR1 SGDLS and CDR2 YYNGEE. The DNA for the CDR3 is TGTGCCAGCAGCGAGGCACCGACAGGGGAGAACTATGGCTACACCTTC. The encoded protein is CASSEAPTGENYGYTF. Using reference TRBV9 and TRBJ1-2 for the parts outside the CDR3, the full variable domain is DSGVTQTPKHLITATGQRVTLRCSPRSGDLSVYWYQQSLDQGLQFLIQYYNGEERAKGNILERFSAQQFPDLHSELNLSSLELGDSALYFCASSEAPTGENYGYTFGSGTRLTVV.

This clonotype has more than one count but fewer than ten. The genes are TRBV27 and TRBJ2-3; TRBD1 aligns across 7 bases. CDR1 is MNHEY, CDR2 SMNVEV, per germline (reference sequence). The length of the CDR3 is 14 residues. V shed 6 bases and J 2 bases; nucleotides not matched to a gene: 5. The DNA for the CDR3 is TGTGCCAGCAGCAGGGACAGTTACACAGATACGCAGTATTTT. It is translated as CASSRDSYTDTQYF.

J is TRBJ1-2 and V is TRBV5-6; D remains ambiguous. V lost 4 bases to trimming and J lost 7 bases, with 14 bases between them. Germline V gives CDR1 SGHDT, CDR2 YYEEEE. The CDR3 totals 13 residues. CDR3 amino acids: CASSEAGVSGYTF. The CDR3 nucleotides read TGTGCCAGCAGCGAGGCCGGGGTCTCTGGCTACACCTTC. The full variable domain, rest sourced from reference TRBV5-6 and TRBJ1-2, is DAGVTQSPTHLIKTRGQQVTLRCSPKSGHDTVSWYQQALGQGPQFIFQYYEEEERQRGNFPDRFSGHQFPNYSSELNVNALLLGDSALYLCASSEAGVSGYTFGSGTRLTVV.

At least ten counts were recorded for this clonotype. The chain employs TRBV7-9 and TRBJ2-1, with D maybe TRBD1 (6 bases). V lost 5 bases to trimming and J lost 5 bases, with 16 bases between them. This CDR3 has 15 residues. Germline lookup yields CDR1 SEHNR and CDR2 FQNEAQ (reference sequence). CDR3 bases: TGTGCCAGCAGCCCGGCGTGGACAGATAACAATGAGCAGTTCTTC. This gives the protein CASSPAWTDNNEQFF.

This chain uses TRBV7-9 with TRBJ2-5, with no clear D. V was trimmed by 3 bases and J by 5 bases, leaving 13 bases between them. From germline, CDR1 is SEHNR and CDR2 FQNEAQ (reference sequence). This CDR3 has 14 amino acids. CDR3 in DNA: TGTGCCAGCAGCTTCGGATTCAGTGGGGAGACCCAGTACTTC. Amino acids: CASSFGFSGETQYF.

The chain has TRBV5-6 and TRBJ2-3; D gene unclear. V was shortened by 7 bases and J by 0 bases, with 18 bases between the two germline ends. The V gene's germline CDR1 is SGHDT and CDR2 YYEEEE. This CDR3 is 16 amino acids long. The CDR3 bases are TGTGCCAGCGGCGACTCGATACTGCGGAGCACAGATACGCAGTATTTT. The encoded protein is CASGDSILRSTDTQYF.

This rearrangement joins TRBV12-3 or TRBV12-4 to TRBJ2-1, with 9 bases lining up with TRBD2. Trimming took 3 bases from V and 7 from J; bases not matched to a gene: 4. This CDR3 spans 14 amino acids. CDR3 loop: CASSFSGSLNEQFF. CDR3 nucleotide sequence: TGTGCCAGCAGTTTTAGCGGGAGTTTAAATGAGCAGTTCTTC.

V and J are TRBV5-6 and TRBJ1-4; perhaps TRBD1 as D (5 bases). Trimming shortened V by 2 bases and J by 8 bases, and 10 bases separated the two germline ends. Germline loops: CDR1 SGHDT, CDR2 YYEEEE. This CDR3 has 13 amino acids. CDR3 protein: CASSLGVTEKLFF. As DNA, the CDR3 is TGTGCCAGCAGCTTAGGGGTTACGGAAAAACTGTTTTTT.

This clonotype has only a few counts. This chain joins TRBV12-3 or TRBV12-4 and TRBJ1-1; 9 positions agree with TRBD1. J lost 2 bases, V lost 6 bases, and 4 bases had no gene match. This CDR3 is 14 amino acids long. The CDR3 DNA is TGTGCCAGCAGGGGACAGGGTTCAAACACTGAAGCTTTCTTT. This translates into CASRGQGSNTEAFF.

A remark on this clonotype: Sequence at one end of the junction differs from germline and may be a read error. The V call is TRBV18, the J call TRBJ2-2; a possible D gene is TRBD2 (5 bases). CDR3 length equals 15 residues. Per the germline V gene, CDR1 is KGHSH and CDR2 is LQKENI. DNA of the CDR3: TGTGCCAGCTCACAACGGCTAATAATGACCGGGGAGCAGTTTTTT. Translating it yields CASSQRLIMTGEQFF.

There are many counts of this clonotype. The chain couples TRBV6-1 to TRBJ1-6, with D unclear. This CDR3 contains 12 residues. Trimming pared 5 bases from V and 3 bases from J, leaving 2 bases between. The germline CDR1 and CDR2 sequences are MNHNS and SASEGT. The CDR3 nucleotides are TGTGCCAGCAGTATCTATAATTCACCCCTCCACTTT. Translation: CASSIYNSPLHF.

The rearrangement uses TRBV11-2 and TRBJ2-5; 16 bases are a match to TRBD2. V lost 3 bases, J lost 4 bases, and 8 bases stayed unmatched. There are 18 residues in the CDR3. From germline, CDR1 is SGHAT and CDR2 FQNNGV. This CDR3 is CASSLPRGLAGGPETQYF. CDR3 coding DNA: TGTGCCAGCAGCTTGCCTCGGGGACTAGCGGGGGGGCCAGAGACCCAGTACTTC.

This clonotype was observed a handful of times. This chain uses TRBV20-1 with TRBJ1-2; TRBD1 agrees at 7 bases. Germline assignment: CDR1 DFQATT and CDR2 SNEGSKA (reference sequence). This CDR3 is 15 amino acids long. Trimming took 2 bases from V and 8 from J; bases not matched to a gene: 14. CDR3 amino acids: CSARPIPRGLRGYTF. In DNA form, the CDR3 reads TGCAGTGCTAGACCGATCCCTAGGGGGCTTAGGGGCTACACCTTC.